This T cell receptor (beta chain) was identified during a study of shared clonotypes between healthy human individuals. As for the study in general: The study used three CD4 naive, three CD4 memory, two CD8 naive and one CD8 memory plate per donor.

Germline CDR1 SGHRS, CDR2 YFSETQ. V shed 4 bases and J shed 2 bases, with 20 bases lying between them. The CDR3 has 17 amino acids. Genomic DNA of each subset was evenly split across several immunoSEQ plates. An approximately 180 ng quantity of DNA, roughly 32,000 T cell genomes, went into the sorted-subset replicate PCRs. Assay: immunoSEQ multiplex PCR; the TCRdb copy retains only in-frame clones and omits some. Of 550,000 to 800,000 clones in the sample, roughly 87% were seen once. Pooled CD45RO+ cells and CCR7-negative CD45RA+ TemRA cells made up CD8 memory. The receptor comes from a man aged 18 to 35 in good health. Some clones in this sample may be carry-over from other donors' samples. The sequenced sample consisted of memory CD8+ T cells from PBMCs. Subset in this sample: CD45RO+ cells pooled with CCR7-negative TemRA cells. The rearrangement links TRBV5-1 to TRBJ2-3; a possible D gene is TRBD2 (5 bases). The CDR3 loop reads CASSPGPLSEITDTQYF. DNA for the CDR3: TGCGCCAGCAGCCCTGGCCCCCTTAGCGAGATCACAGATACGCAGTATTTT.